A selection of T cell receptor beta chains follows, all from one sample in a study of identical twins. TCRdb reprocessed the 5' RACE reads via MiXCR and lists one record per CDR3 protein. The data show around 1.7 million distinct CDR3 sequences, less than 40% seen once. The sequenced sample was cord blood. These receptors were taken from a newborn girl in good health. The CDR3 runs from the conserved cysteine through the conserved F or W. Fields, in order: J gene, clone size, V gene, CDR3 length, D gene, CDR3 protein, CDR3 DNA. A D gene is named only where the DNA matches it firmly. Some rows have no size entry. The others give once, few or many, or a class for an expanded clone.

>TRBJ2-7|many|TRBV12-3/TRBV12-4|17|TRBD2
CASSPGLAGGKYYEQYF
TGTGCCAGCAGTCCTGGACTAGCGGGAGGGAAATACTACGAGCAGTACTTC
>TRBJ2-1|few|TRBV2|14|-
CASSGLAWYNEQFF
TGTGCCAGCAGCGGGCTAGCGTGGTACAATGAGCAGTTCTTC
>TRBJ2-7|-|TRBV10-3|13|-
CAISESWPYEQYF
TGTGCCATCAGTGAGTCGTGGCCCTACGAGCAGTACTTC
>TRBJ2-5|-|TRBV29-1|14|-
CSVELAQSLNEQYF
TGCAGCGTTGAACTAGCGCAGTCTTTGAATGAGCAGTACTTC
>TRBJ2-1|-|TRBV20-1|15|-
CSAPKGGEGHNEQFF
TGCAGTGCTCCCAAGGGGGGAGAGGGCCACAATGAGCAGTTCTTC
>TRBJ2-1|few|TRBV11-2|14|TRBD2
CASSSPRTSGRPFF
TGTGCCAGCAGCTCACCTCGGACTAGCGGCCGACCGTTCTTC
>TRBJ2-2|-|TRBV11-1|16|-
CASSSRTAANTGELFF
TGTGCCAGCAGCTCGAGGACAGCCGCGAACACCGGGGAGCTGTTTTTT
>TRBJ2-4|-|TRBV6-6|12|-
CASSYSAGEQYF
TGTGCCAGCAGTTACTCCGCGGGTGAGCAGTACTTC
>TRBJ2-2|-|TRBV5-1|16|-
CASSPRSLGIDGELFF
TGCGCCAGCAGCCCCCGGTCCCTTGGGATTGACGGGGAGCTGTTTTTT
>TRBJ2-7|few|TRBV14|16|TRBD2
CASSLRSGGRLYEQYF
TGTGCCAGCAGCCTACGTAGCGGGGGGAGACTCTACGAGCAGTACTTC
>TRBJ2-1|few|TRBV4-1|17|-
CASRIKHPRAPQYEQFF
TGCGCCAGCAGAATAAAACACCCGAGGGCCCCCCAATACGAGCAGTTCTTC
>TRBJ1-3|-|TRBV20-1|14|-
CSAPDRTSGNTIYF
TGCAGTGCACCCGACAGGACCTCTGGAAACACCATATATTTT
>TRBJ1-1|-|TRBV3-1|14|-
CASSQALRGTEAFF
TGTGCCAGCAGCCAAGCCCTCAGGGGCACTGAAGCTTTCTTT
>TRBJ1-4|-|TRBV7-9|13|-
CASSLGGLEKLFF
TGTGCCAGCAGCTTAGGGGGCCTGGAAAAACTGTTTTTT
>TRBJ2-3|few|TRBV7-2|14|TRBD1
CASSPGQGGDTQYF
TGTGCCAGCAGCCCAGGACAGGGCGGGGATACGCAGTATTTT
>TRBJ2-1|-|TRBV11-2|16|-
CASSLTTGVNYNEQFF
TGTGCCAGCAGCTTGACGACCGGGGTCAACTACAATGAGCAGTTCTTC
>TRBJ2-7|-|TRBV19|13|-
CASRGTMYGEQYF
TGTGCCAGTAGGGGGACAATGTACGGTGAGCAGTACTTC
>TRBJ2-7|few|TRBV11-1|16|TRBD2
CASSLDVLAGSYEQYF
TGTGCCAGCAGCTTAGACGTCCTAGCGGGATCCTACGAGCAGTACTTC
>TRBJ1-5|-|TRBV6-2/TRBV6-3|12|TRBD1
CASRQGLQPQHF
TGTGCCAGCAGACAGGGGCTTCAGCCCCAGCATTTT
>TRBJ1-1|-|TRBV28|14|-
CASGEGGGNTEAFF
TGTGCCAGCGGGGAGGGAGGGGGGAACACTGAAGCTTTCTTT
>TRBJ1-5|-|TRBV24-1|15|-
CATSDLAGYDQPQHF
TGTGCCACCAGTGATTTGGCAGGGTACGATCAGCCCCAGCATTTT
>TRBJ1-1|-|TRBV2|11|-
CASSAAQEAFF
TGTGCCAGCAGTGCGGCTCAAGAAGCTTTCTTT
>TRBJ2-7|-|TRBV19|12|TRBD1
CASTGGNYEQYF
TGTGCCAGTACAGGGGGAAACTACGAGCAGTACTTC
>TRBJ2-7|-|TRBV5-1|13|-
CASSFRGGHEQYF
TGCGCCAGCAGCTTCCGAGGAGGCCACGAGCAGTACTTC
>TRBJ2-3|-|TRBV10-2|15|-
CASSDSGPRTDTQYF
TGCGCCAGCAGTGATTCCGGGCCTCGGACAGATACGCAGTATTTT
>TRBJ1-1|-|TRBV6-2/TRBV6-3|13|-
CASSYFGDTEAFF
TGTGCCAGCAGTTACTTTGGGGACACTGAAGCTTTCTTT
>TRBJ2-3|-|TRBV2|12|-
CASSWPRDTQYF
TGTGCCAGCAGCTGGCCTAGGGATACGCAGTATTTT